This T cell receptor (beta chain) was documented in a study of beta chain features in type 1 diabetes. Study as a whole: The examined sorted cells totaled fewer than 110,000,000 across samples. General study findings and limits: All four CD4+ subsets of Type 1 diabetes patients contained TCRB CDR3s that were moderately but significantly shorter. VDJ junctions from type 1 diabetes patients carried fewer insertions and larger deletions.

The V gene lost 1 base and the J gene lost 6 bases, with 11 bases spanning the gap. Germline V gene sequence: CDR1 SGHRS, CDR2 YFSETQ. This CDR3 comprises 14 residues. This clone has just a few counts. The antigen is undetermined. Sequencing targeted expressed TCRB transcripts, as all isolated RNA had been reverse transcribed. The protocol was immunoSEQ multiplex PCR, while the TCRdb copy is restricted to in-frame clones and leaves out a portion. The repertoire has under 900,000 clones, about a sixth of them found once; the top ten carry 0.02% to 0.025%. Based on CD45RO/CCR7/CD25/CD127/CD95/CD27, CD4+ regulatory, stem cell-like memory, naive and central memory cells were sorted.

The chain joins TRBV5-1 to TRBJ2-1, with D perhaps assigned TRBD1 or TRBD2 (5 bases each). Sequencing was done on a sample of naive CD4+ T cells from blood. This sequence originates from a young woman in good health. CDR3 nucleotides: TGCGCCAGCAGCTTGTGGGGGAAGGGCAATGAGCAGTTCTTC. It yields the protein CASSLWGKGNEQFF.